This TCR beta chain was recovered during a study of blood T cells in healthy people across ages. General observations from the study: Correlation between TCR beta diversity and naive T cell percentage was strong. PBMC samples, being unsorted, prevented any conclusive comparison of naive and antigen-experienced cells.

Through a sample-barcoded 5' primer and a J-beta primer mix, a second PCR was run for roughly 7 to 12 cycles. MiXCR was run by TCRdb on the 5' RACE reads, yielding one entry per CDR3 protein. The data show 650,000 to 800,000 distinct CDR3 sequences, approximately 44% seen once. As to this clonotype: The antigen is not known.

The authors isolated at least 7 million PBMCs per sample. This CDR3 spans 14 amino acids. Trimming removed 4 bases from V and 3 bases from J, with 14 bases in between. CDR1 SGHRS and CDR2 YFSETQ come from the germline V gene. The genes are TRBV5-1 and TRBJ2-7; no reliable D call. What was sequenced was blood. The sequence derives from a man in his sixties in good health. The DNA of the CDR3 is TGCGCCAGCAGCCCCCGTGACCAAAGCTACGAGCAGTACTTC. Translation: CASSPRDQSYEQYF.